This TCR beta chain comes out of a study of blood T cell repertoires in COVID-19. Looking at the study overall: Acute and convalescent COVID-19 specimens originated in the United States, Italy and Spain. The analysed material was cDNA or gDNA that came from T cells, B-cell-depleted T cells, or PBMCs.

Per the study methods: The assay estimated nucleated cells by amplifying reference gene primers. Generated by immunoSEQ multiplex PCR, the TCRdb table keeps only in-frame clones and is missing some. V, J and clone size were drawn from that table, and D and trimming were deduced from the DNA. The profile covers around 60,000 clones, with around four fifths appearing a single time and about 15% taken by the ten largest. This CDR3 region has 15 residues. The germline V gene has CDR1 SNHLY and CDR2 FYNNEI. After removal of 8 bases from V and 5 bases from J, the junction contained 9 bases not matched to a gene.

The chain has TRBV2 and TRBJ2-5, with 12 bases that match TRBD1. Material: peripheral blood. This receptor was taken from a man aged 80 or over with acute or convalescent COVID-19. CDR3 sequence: CASWGDRGRGETQYF. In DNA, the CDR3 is TGTGCCAGCTGGGGGGACAGGGGGCGCGGGGAGACCCAGTACTTC.